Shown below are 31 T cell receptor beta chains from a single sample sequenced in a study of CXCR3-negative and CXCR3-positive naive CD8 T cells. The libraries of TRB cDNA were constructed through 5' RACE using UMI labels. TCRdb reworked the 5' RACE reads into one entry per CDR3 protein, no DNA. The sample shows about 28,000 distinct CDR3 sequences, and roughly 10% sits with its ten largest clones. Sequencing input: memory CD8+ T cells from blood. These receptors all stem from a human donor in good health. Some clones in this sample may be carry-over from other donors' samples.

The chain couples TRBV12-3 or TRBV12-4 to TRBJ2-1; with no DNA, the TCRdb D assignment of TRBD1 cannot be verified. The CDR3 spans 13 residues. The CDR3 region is CASSLSRGGEQFF.

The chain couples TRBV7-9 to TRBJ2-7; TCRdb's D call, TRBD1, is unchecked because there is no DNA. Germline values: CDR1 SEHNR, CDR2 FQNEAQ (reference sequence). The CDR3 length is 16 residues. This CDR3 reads CASSPTLGQTGYEQYF.

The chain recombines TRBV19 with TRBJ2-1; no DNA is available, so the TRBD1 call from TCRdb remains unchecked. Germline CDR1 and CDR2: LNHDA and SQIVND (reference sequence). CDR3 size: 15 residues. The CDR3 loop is CASSIPLSGYNEQFF.

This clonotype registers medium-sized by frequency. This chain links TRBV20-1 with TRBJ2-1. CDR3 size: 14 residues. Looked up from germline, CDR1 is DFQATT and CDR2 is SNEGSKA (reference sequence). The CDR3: CSATTGNSYNEQFF.

This CDR3 is CASSSPEAQETQYF. The chain combines TRBV7-9 with TRBJ2-5; TCRdb picks TRBD1, but there is no DNA to check that call. The CDR3 runs to 14 residues. Per the germline V gene, CDR1 is SEHNR and CDR2 is FQNEAQ (reference sequence).

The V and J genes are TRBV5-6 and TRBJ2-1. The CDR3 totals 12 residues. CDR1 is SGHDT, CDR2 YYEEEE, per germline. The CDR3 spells CASSLVRSEQFF.

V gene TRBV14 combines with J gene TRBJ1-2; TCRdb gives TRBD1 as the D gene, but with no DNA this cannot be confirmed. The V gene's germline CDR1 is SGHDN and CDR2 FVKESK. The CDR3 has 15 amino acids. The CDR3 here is CASSHRDRGSYGYTF.

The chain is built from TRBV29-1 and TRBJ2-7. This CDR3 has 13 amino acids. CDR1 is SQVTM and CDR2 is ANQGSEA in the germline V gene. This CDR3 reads CSVEGGNAYEQYF.

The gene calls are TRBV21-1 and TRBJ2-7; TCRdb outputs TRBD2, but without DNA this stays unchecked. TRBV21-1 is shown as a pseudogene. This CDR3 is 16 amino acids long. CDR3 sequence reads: CASSKEAKGLTYEQYF.

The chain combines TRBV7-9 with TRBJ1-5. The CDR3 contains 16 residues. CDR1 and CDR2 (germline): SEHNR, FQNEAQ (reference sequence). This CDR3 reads CASSLAIGNGNQPQHF.

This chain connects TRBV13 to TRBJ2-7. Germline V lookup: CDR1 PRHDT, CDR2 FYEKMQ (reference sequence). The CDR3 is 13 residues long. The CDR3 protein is CASSSAETYEQYF.

CDR3 amino acids: CASSWGDGVTDTQYF. This chain joins TRBV5-4 and TRBJ2-3; no DNA is available, so the TRBD1 call from TCRdb remains unchecked. From germline, CDR1 is SGHNT and CDR2 YYREEE (reference sequence). There are 15 residues in the CDR3.

The CDR3 protein is CASSYSSYISDGTETQYF. J is TRBJ2-5 and V is TRBV6-8; as DNA is missing, the TRBD1 call by TCRdb cannot be tested. CDR3 length: 18 amino acids. Germline V gene data show CDR1 as MNHGY and CDR2 as SAAAGT.

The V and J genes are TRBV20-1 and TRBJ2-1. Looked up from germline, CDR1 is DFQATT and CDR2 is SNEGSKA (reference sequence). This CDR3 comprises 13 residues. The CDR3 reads CSASVNSYNEQFF.

The CDR3 is CASDRVATNYGYTF. The chain uses TRBV3-2 and TRBJ1-2; checking the TCRdb D call of TRBD1 is not possible without DNA. TRBV3-2 is assigned pseudogene status. The CDR3 has 14 amino acids.

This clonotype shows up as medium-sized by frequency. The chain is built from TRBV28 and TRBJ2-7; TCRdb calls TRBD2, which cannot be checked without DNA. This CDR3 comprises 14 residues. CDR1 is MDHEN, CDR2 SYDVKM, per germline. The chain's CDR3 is CASRTPGLSYEQYF. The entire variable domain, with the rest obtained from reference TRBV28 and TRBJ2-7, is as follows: DVKVTQSSRYLVKRTGEKVFLECVQDMDHENMFWYRQDPGLGLRLIYFSYDVKMKEKGDIPEGYSVSREKKERFSLILESASTNQTSMYLCASRTPGLSYEQYFGPGTRLTVT.

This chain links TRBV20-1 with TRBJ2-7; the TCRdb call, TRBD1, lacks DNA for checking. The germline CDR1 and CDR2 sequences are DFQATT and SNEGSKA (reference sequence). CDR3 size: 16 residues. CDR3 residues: CSARDMRAGGIDEQYF.

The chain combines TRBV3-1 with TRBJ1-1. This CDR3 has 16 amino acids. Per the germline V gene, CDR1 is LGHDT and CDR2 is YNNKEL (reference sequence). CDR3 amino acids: CASSQLFGTLKTEAFF.

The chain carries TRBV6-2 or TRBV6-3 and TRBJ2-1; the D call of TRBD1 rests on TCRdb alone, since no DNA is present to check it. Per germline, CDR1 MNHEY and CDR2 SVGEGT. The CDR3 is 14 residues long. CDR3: CASSFPGQGNEQFF.

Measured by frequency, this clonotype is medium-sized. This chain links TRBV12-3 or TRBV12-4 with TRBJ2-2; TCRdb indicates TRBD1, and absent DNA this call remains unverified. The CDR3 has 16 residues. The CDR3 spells CASSLGTEINTGELFF.

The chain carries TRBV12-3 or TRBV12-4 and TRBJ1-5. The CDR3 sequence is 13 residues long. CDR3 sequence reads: CASSTGFGQPQHF.

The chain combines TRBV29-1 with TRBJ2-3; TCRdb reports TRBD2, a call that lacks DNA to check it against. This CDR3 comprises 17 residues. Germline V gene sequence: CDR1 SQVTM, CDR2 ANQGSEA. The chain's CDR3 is CSVDLIRASGDRDTQYF.

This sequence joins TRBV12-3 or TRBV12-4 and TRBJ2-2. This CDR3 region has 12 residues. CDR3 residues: CASSLATGELFF.

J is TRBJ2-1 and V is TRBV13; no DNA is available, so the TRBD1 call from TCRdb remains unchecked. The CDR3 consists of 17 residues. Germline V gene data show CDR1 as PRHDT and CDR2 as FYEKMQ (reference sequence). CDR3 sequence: CASSTISAGATYNEQFF.

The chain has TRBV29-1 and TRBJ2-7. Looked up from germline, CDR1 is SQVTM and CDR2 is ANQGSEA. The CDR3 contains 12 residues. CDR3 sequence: CSVEDQGYEQYF.

The CDR3 sequence is CSVDPQVDNEQFF. V is TRBV29-1 and J is TRBJ2-1; lacking DNA, the TRBD2 call made by TCRdb goes unchecked. This CDR3 is 13 amino acids long. Germline V lookup: CDR1 SQVTM, CDR2 ANQGSEA.

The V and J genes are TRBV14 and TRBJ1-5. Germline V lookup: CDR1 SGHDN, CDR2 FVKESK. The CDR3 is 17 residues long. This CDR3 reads CASSREVRGVGNQPQHF.

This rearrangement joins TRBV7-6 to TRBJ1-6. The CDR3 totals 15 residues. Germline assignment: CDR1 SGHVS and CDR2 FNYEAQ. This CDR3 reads CASRLSGLYNSPLHF.

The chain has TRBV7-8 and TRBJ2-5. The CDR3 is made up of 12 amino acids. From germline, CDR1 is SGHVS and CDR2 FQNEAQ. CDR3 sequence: CASSFIQETQYF.

The CDR3 protein is CASVEGLNYGYTF. V usage is TRBV10-2 and J usage is TRBJ1-2. The CDR3 length is 13 residues. Germline CDR1 reads WSHSY; CDR2 reads SAAADI.

CDR3 sequence: CASSPRTGNQPQHF. This rearrangement joins TRBV28 to TRBJ1-5. The germline CDR1 and CDR2 sequences are MDHEN and SYDVKM. This CDR3 region has 14 residues.